This TCR beta chain was sequenced for a study of blood T cell repertoires in COVID-19. About the study: The United States, Italy and Spain provided the acute and convalescent COVID-19 samples.

Between the trimmed V and J ends, which lost 2 bases and 11 bases, there was a span of 13 bases. The CDR3 is made up of 12 amino acids. Profiling relied on immunoSEQ multiplex PCR, and the TCRdb table lists in-frame clones only, not all of them. Of 150,000 or so clones in the sample, approximately 85% were seen once. The receptor was derived from a man aged 55 to 70 who had recovered from COVID-19. The specimen was peripheral blood. The chain joins TRBV12-3 or TRBV12-4 to TRBJ2-7; possible D gene TRBD2, 6 bases. This chain's CDR3 is CASSLFPGEEYF. CDR3 sequence (DNA): TGTGCCAGCAGTTTATTCCCGGGGGAGGAGTACTTC.